This T cell receptor (beta chain) is drawn from a study of blood T cell repertoires in COVID-19. By sample fraction, this clone is medium-sized (0.01 to 0.1%). Trimming took 0 bases from V and 2 from J, leaving 12 bases between them. The CDR3 is made up of 16 amino acids. Germline CDR1 reads MGHRA; CDR2 reads YSYEKL. Original handling: Estimated nucleated cell counts came from reference gene primer amplification. Profiled with immunoSEQ multiplex PCR; TCRdb holds only in-frame clones, not every one. That table furnishes V, J and clone size, whereas the DNA furnished D and trimming. The data show roughly 53,000 clones, just under 85% seen once.

The sequence was obtained from a human donor in a cohort sampled during active COVID-19. This chain joins TRBV4-1 and TRBJ2-3; D is unclear. Sequences were obtained from peripheral blood. CDR3 in DNA: TGCGCCAGCAGCCAAGATGTAGACAAACTCACAGATACGCAGTATTTT. Translated: CASSQDVDKLTDTQYF.